Sequencing of this T cell receptor beta chain was carried out in a study of cytomegalovirus exposure and HLA in healthy donors. The PCR made use of 60 Vbeta and 13 Jbeta primers. Sequencing was performed with immunoSEQ multiplex PCR; in TCRdb, only in-frame clones are kept and a portion is missing. This sample has about 59,000 clones, with 70% to 75% found just once. In germline, CDR1 is MGHRA, CDR2 YSYEKL. The V and J ends lost 3 bases and 6 bases respectively, with 11 bases between them. The CDR3 is 13 amino acids. Specimen: PBMCs. The TCR was taken from a man aged 30-40 years in good health and CMV-seropositive. The chain has TRBV4-1 and TRBJ1-1; unclear D gene. Here the CDR3 reads CASSQQVGAEAFF. The CDR3 DNA is TGCGCCAGCAGCCAGCAAGTCGGGGCTGAAGCTTTCTTT.